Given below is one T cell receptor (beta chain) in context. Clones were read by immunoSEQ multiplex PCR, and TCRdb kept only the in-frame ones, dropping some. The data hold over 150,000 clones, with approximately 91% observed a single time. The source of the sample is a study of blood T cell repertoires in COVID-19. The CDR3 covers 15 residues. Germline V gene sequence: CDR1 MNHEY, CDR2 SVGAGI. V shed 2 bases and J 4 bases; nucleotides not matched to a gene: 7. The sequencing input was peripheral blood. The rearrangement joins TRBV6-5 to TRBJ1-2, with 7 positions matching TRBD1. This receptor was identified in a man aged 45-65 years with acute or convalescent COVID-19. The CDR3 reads CASSYGDRVGYGYTF. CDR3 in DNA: TGTGCCAGCAGTTACGGCGACAGGGTGGGCTATGGCTACACCTTC.